This TCR beta chain came from a study of shared T cell receptors in the human thymus. The repertoire was sequenced with immunoSEQ multiplex PCR; TCRdb's copy has only in-frame clones and lacks some. This table has under 850,000 clones, 88% appearing once. Germline values: CDR1 ENHRY, CDR2 SYGVKD. The CDR3 covers 13 residues. V was pared by 5 bases and J by 4 bases, with 11 bases between. These sequences were also reported in another study, on human thymus T cells. That study reports: Infants, healthy and Finnish, who were having corrective surgery for congenital heart defects served as donors. Obtained as resections during corrective heart surgery, the thymus tissue was then studied. Repertoires sampled from thymus and blood appeared biased in V and J gene usage. Unrelated individuals had highly overlapping thymic repertoires, as reported in related research.

The sequence derives from a boy in the first two years of life with a congenital heart defect. The sample consisted of thymocytes. The chain is built from TRBV10-3 and TRBJ2-5, with no clear D. CDR3 sequence (DNA): TGTGCCATCAGTTCCGACACACGAGAGACCCAGTACTTC. Protein product: CAISSDTRETQYF.